This T cell receptor beta chain was retrieved from a study of blood T cell repertoires in COVID-19. As originally analysed: Counts of nucleated cells, estimated from reference gene primer amplification, were obtained. Assay: immunoSEQ multiplex PCR; the TCRdb copy retains only in-frame clones and omits some. V and J calls plus clone size are reproduced from that table; the DNA served to infer D and trimming. The sample has more than 85,000 clones, 70% to 90% seen once; the top ten hold approximately 4.8%. This CDR3 is 18 amino acids long. The germline CDR1 and CDR2 sequences are WNHNN and SYGVQD (reference sequence). The ends lost 2 bases at V and 9 bases at J; junction bases unmatched: 18.

V gene TRBV10-1 combines with J gene TRBJ2-1; 8 bases align to TRBD2. The origin of this receptor is a human donor in a cohort sampled during active COVID-19. The sample taken for sequencing was peripheral blood. The chain's CDR3 is CASSEGRLAHAGKGEQFF. The CDR3 region has the DNA TGCGCCAGCAGTGAGGGGAGACTAGCGCACGCGGGAAAGGGTGAGCAGTTCTTC.